The 6 T cell receptor beta chains listed next were all sequenced from one sample in a study of blood T cell repertoires in COVID-19. Data came from immunoSEQ multiplex PCR; TCRdb stores just in-frame clones and leaves some out. Altogether roughly 150,000 clones are present, 70% to 85% being singletons, with the ten largest covering over 8%. The sample taken for sequencing was peripheral blood. The origin of the receptors is a woman aged 45-65 years with acute or convalescent COVID-19.

The DNA of the CDR3 is TGTGCCATCAGTGAGCGGACAGGGTTAGAGACCCAGTACTTC. Its protein is CAISERTGLETQYF. The chain carries TRBV10-3 and TRBJ2-5; 8 positions match TRBD1. Germline lookup yields CDR1 ENHRY and CDR2 SYGVKD. Germline trimming cut 2 bases from V and 4 bases from J; bases unmatched to any gene: 3. The CDR3 has 14 amino acids.

The chain uses TRBV9 and TRBJ2-3; D unresolved. The CDR3 sequence is 15 residues long. Germline CDR1 is SGDLS and CDR2 is YYNGEE. V dropped 1 base and J dropped 6 bases, with 15 bases sitting between them. This CDR3 reads CASSVPGGGDDTQYF. The CDR3 coding sequence is TGTGCCAGCAGCGTACCGGGTGGCGGTGATGATACGCAGTATTTT.

The chain carries TRBV5-1 and TRBJ2-2; D is possibly TRBD1 (5 bases). Per the germline V gene, CDR1 is SGHRS and CDR2 is YFSETQ. Trimming shortened V by 3 bases and J by 0 bases, and 9 bases separated the two germline ends. This CDR3 spans 15 amino acids. Here the CDR3 reads CASSYDRPNTGELFF. The CDR3 region has the DNA TGCGCCAGCAGCTACGACAGACCGAACACCGGGGAGCTGTTTTTT.

This chain connects TRBV6-2 or TRBV6-3 to TRBJ2-1, with 14 bases that match TRBD2. Losses at the gene ends were 5 bases for V and 10 bases for J; bases not matched to a gene: 19. The CDR3 contains 19 residues. Germline CDR1 is MNHEY and CDR2 is SVGEGT. CDR3 DNA sequence: TGTGCCAGCAGTGGAGCTGGGACAGGGGGACTAGCGGGAGTACGAGAGCAGTTCTTC. Protein: CASSGAGTGGLAGVREQFF.

This sequence joins TRBV27 and TRBJ1-6; D is ambiguous. Trimming stripped 2 bases from V and 11 bases from J, with 16 bases between. CDR3 length: 15 amino acids. Looked up from germline, CDR1 is MNHEY and CDR2 is SMNVEV (reference sequence). CDR3 sequence reads: CASSLEGVTGAPLHF. CDR3 nucleotide sequence: TGTGCCAGCAGTTTAGAGGGAGTGACCGGAGCACCCCTCCACTTT.

The chain employs TRBV6-6 and TRBJ2-4; D is unresolved. V was clipped by 0 bases and J by 5 bases, with 5 bases between them. CDR3 length equals 13 residues. The germline V gene encodes CDR1 MNHNY and CDR2 SVGAGI (reference sequence). CDR3 nucleotides: TGTGCCAGCAGTTACTCACGCGAAAACATTCAGTACTTC. This codes for CASSYSRENIQYF.